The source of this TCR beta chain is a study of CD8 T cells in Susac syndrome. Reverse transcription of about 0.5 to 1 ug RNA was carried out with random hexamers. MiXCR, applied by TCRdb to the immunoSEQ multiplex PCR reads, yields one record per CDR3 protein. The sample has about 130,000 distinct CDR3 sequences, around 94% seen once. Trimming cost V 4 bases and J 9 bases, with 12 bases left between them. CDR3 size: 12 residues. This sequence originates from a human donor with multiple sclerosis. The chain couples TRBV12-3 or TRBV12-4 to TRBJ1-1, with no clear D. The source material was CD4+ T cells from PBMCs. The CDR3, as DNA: TGTGCCAGCAGTTCTCGGACGGGCCAAGCTTTCTTT. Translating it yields CASSSRTGQAFF.